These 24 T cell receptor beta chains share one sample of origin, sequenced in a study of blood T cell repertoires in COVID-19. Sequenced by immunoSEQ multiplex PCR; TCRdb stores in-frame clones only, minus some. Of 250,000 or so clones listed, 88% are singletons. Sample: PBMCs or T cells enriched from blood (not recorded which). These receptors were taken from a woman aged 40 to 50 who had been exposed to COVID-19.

CDR3 sequence reads: CSVSRDRNYEQYF. The CDR3 bases are TGCAGCGTTAGTAGGGACAGAAACTACGAGCAGTACTTC. This chain connects TRBV29-1 to TRBJ2-7; 7 nucleotides line up with TRBD1. This CDR3 spans 13 amino acids. The V and J ends lost 5 bases and 3 bases, in that order; junction bases with no gene match: 7. Germline loops: CDR1 SQVTM, CDR2 ANQGSEA.

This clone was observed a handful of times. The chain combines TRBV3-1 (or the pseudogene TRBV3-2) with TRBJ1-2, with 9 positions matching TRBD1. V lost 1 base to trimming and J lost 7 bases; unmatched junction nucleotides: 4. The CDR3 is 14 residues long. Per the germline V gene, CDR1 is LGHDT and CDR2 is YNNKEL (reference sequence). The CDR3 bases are TGTGCCAGCAGCCAAGCCACAGGGGGCGCTGGCTACACCTTC. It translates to CASSQATGGAGYTF.

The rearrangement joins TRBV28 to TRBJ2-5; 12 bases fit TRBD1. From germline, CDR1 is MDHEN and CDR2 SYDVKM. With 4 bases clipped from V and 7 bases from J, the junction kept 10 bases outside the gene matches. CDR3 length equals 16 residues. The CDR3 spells CASSYGTGGFRGTQYF. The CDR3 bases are TGTGCCAGCAGTTACGGGACAGGGGGCTTTAGGGGGACCCAGTACTTC. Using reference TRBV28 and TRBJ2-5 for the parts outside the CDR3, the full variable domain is DVKVTQSSRYLVKRTGEKVFLECVQDMDHENMFWYRQDPGLGLRLIYFSYDVKMKEKGDIPEGYSVSREKKERFSLILESASTNQTSMYLCASSYGTGGFRGTQYFGPGTRLLVL.

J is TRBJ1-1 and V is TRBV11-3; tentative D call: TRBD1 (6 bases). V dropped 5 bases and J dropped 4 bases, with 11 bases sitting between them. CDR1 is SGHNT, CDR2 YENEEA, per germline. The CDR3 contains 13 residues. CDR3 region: CASSPTGPTEAFF. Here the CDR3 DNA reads TGTGCCAGCAGCCCGACAGGACCCACTGAAGCTTTCTTT.

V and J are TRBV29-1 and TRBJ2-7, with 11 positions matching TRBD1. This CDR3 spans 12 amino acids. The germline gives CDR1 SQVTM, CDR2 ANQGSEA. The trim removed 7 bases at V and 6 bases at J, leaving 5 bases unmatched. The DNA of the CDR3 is TGCAGCGCTTGGACAGGGGGCGGCGAGCAGTACTTC. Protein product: CSAWTGGGEQYF.

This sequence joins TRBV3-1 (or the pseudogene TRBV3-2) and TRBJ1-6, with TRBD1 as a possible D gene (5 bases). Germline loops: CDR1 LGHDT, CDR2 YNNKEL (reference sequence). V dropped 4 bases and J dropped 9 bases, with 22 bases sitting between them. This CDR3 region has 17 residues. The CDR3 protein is CASSPILGNNGGSPLHF. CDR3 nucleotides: TGTGCCAGCAGCCCAATATTGGGGAACAACGGGGGTTCACCCCTCCACTTT.

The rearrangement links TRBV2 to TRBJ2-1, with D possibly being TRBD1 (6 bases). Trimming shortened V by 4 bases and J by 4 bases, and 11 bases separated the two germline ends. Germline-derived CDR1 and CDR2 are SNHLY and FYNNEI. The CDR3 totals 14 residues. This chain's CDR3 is CASSGERGYNEQFF. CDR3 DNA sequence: TGTGCCAGCAGTGGCGAGAGGGGGTACAATGAGCAGTTCTTC.

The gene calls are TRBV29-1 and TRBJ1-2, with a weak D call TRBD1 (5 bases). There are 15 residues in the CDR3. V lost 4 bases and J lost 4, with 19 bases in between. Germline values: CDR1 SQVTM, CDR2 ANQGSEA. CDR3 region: CSVGGSGTYSYGYTF. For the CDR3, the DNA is TGCAGCGTTGGGGGTTCGGGGACTTACTCCTATGGCTACACCTTC. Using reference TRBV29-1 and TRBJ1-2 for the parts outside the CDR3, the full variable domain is SAVISQKPSRDICQRGTSLTIQCQVDSQVTMMFWYRQQPGQSLTLIATANQGSEATYESGFVIDKFPISRPNLTFSTLTVSNMSPEDSSIYLCSVGGSGTYSYGYTFGSGTRLTVV.

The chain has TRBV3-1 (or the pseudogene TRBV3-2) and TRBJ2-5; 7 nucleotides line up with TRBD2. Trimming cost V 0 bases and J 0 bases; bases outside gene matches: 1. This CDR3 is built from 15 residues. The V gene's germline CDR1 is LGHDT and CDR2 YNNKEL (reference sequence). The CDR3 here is CASSQDSGYQETQYF. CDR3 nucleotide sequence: TGTGCCAGCAGCCAAGATAGCGGGTACCAAGAGACCCAGTACTTC.

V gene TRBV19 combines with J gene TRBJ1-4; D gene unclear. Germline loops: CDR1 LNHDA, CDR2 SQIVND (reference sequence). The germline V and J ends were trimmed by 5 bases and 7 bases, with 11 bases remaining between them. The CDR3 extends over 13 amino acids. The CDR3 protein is CASSPLEGEKLFF. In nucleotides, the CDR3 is TGTGCCAGTAGTCCTCTAGAGGGTGAAAAACTGTTTTTT.

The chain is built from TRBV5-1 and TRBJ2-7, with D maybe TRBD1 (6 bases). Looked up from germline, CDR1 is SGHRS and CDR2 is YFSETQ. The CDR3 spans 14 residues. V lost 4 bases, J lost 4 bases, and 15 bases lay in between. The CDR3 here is CASSPGTIRYEQYF. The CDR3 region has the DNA TGCGCCAGCAGCCCGGGGACAATTCGGTACGAGCAGTACTTC.

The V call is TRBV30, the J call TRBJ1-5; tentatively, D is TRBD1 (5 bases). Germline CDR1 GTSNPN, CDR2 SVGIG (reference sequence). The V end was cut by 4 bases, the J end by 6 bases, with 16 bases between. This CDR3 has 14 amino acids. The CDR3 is CAWNEAMGGQPQHF. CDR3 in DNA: TGTGCCTGGAATGAGGCGATGGGGGGTCAGCCCCAGCATTTT.

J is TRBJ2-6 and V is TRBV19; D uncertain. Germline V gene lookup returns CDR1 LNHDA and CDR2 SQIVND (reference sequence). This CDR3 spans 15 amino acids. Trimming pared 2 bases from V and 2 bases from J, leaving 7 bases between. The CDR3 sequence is CASSISSPGANVLTF. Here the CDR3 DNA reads TGTGCCAGTAGTATAAGTAGCCCTGGGGCCAACGTCCTGACTTTC. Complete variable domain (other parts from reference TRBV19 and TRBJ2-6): DGGITQSPKYLFRKEGQNVTLSCEQNLNHDAMYWYRQDPGQGLRLIYYSQIVNDFQKGDIAEGYSVSREKKESFPLTVTSAQKNPTAFYLCASSISSPGANVLTFGAGSRLTVL.

CDR3 bases: TGTGCCATCGCCACAGGGGGCGCCGGATACGAGCAGTACTTC. Translating it yields CAIATGGAGYEQYF. The J gene is TRBJ2-7, the V gene TRBV10-3; TRBD1 aligns across 9 bases. CDR3 size: 14 residues. Looked up from germline, CDR1 is ENHRY and CDR2 is SYGVKD. Trimming took 8 bases from V and 4 from J; bases not matched to a gene: 9.

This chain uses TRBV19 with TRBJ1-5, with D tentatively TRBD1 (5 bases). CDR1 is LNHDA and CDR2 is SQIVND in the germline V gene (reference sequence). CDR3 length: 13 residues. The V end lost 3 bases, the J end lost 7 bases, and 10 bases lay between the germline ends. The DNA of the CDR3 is TGTGCCAGTAGTATTGCAGGGTACCAGCCCCAGCATTTT. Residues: CASSIAGYQPQHF.

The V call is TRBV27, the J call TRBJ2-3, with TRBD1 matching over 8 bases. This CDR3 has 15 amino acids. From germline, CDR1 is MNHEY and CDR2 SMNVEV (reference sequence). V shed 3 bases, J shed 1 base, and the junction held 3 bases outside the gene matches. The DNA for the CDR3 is TGTGCCAGCAGTTTCGCGGGACAGGGCACAGATACGCAGTATTTT. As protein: CASSFAGQGTDTQYF.

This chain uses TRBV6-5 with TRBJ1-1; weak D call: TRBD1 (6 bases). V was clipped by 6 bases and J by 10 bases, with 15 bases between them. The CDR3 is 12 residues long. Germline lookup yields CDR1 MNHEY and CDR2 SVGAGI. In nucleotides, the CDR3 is TGTGCCAGCAGGAGGATCGACAGGCCAGCTTTCTTT. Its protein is CASRRIDRPAFF.

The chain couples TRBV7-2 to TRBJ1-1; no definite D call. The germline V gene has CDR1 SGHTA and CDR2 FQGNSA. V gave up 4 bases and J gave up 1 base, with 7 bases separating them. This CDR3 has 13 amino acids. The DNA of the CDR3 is TGTGCCAGCAGCTCGGTTCCGAACACTGAAGCTTTCTTT. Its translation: CASSSVPNTEAFF.

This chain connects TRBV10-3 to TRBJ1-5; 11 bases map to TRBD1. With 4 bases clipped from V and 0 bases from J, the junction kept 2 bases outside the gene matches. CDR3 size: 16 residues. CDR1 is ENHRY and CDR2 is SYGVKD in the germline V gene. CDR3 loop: CAISGTGGYSNQPQHF. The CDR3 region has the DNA TGTGCCATCAGTGGGACAGGGGGCTATAGCAATCAGCCCCAGCATTTT.

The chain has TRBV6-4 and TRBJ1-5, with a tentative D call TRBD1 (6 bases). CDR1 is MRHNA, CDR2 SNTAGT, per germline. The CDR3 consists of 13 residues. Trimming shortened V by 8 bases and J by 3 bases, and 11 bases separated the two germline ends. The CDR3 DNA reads TGTGCCAGCTCGGGACAAGACAATCAGCCCCAGCATTTT. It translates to CASSGQDNQPQHF.

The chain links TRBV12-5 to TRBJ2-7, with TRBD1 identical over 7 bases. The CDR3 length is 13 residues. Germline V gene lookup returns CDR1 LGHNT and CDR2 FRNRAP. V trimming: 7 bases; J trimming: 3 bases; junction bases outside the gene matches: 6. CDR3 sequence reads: CASALTGVYEQYV. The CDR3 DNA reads TGTGCTAGTGCTCTCACAGGGGTCTACGAGCAGTACGTC.

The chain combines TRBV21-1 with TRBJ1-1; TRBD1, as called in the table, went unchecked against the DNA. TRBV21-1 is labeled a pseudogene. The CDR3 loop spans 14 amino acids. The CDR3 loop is CASSKGLKNTEAFF. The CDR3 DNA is TGTGCCAGCAGCAAAGGGCTGAAGAACACTGAAGCTTTCTTT.

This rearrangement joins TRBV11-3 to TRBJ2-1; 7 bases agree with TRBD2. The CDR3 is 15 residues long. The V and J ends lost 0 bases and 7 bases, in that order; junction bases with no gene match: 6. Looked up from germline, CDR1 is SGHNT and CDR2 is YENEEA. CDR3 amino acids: CASSLDRGGWNEQFF. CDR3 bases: TGTGCCAGCAGCTTAGACCGCGGGGGTTGGAATGAGCAGTTCTTC.

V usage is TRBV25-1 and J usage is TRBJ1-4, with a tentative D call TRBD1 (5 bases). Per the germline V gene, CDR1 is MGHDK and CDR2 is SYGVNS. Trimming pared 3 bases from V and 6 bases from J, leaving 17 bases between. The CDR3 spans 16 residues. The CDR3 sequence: CASSETLQAIDEKLFF. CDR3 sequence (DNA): TGTGCCAGCAGTGAGACCCTACAGGCTATTGATGAAAAACTGTTTTTT.